The present TCR beta chain was sequenced within a study of response to subunit inactivated influenza vaccine. This CDR3 is built from 18 residues. V was trimmed by 6 bases and J by 2 bases, leaving 20 bases between them. Germline V CDR1 and CDR2: MDHEN, SYDVKM. From the RT-PCR reads, TCRdb called clonotypes with MiXCR, one entry per CDR3 protein. The table lists roughly 620,000 distinct CDR3 sequences, around 11% of them singletons. The data were also submitted as part of a second study, on T cells expressing NK-cell markers. This second report adds: In generating TCR beta cDNA, 5'RACE template switching with UMIs was used. Dominant NKG2C+ clonotypes made up about 1.0-7.5% of CD8+ T cells in more than 5 donors.

This sequence joins TRBV28 and TRBJ2-6, with D perhaps given as TRBD1 or TRBD2 (5 bases each). This sample comprised PBMCs from blood, obtained on the day of vaccination. This receptor was taken from a man aged 50-60 years who received an inactivated influenza vaccine. CDR3 loop: CASSPPSKRGTGANVLTF. CDR3 sequence (DNA): TGTGCCAGCAGCCCTCCATCGAAGAGGGGAACTGGGGCCAACGTCCTGACTTTC.